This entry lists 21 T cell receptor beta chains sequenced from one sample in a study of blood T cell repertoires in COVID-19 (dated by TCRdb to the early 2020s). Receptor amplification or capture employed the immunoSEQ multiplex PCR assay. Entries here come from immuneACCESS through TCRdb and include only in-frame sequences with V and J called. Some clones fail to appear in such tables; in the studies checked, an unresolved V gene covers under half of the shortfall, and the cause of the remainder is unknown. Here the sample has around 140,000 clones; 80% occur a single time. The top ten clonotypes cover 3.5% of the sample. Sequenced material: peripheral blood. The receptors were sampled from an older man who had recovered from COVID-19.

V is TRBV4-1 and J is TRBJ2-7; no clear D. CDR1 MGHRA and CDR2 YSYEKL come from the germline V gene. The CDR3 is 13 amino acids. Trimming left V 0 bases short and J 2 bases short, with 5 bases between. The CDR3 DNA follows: TGCGCCAGCAGCCAAGAGTCCGCCTACGAGCAGTACTTC. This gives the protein CASSQESAYEQYF.

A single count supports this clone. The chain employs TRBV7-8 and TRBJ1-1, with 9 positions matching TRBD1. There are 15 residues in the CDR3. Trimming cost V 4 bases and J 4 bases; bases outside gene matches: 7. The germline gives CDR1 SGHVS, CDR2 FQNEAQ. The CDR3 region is CASSSYRGQGTEAFF. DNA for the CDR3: TGTGCCAGCAGCTCATACAGGGGGCAAGGCACTGAAGCTTTCTTT. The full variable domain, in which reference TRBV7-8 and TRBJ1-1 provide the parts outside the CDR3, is GAGVSQSPRYKVAKRGQDVALRCDPISGHVSLFWYQQALGQGPEFLTYFQNEAQLDKSGLPSDRFFAERPEGSVSTLKIQRTQQEDSAVYLCASSSYRGQGTEAFFGQGTRLTVV.

CDR3 bases: TGTGCCAGCAGTTACTCGAGTTCCATGAACACTGAAGCTTTCTTT. It yields the protein CASSYSSSMNTEAFF. V is TRBV6-6 and J is TRBJ1-1; D not resolved. CDR1 and CDR2 (germline): MNHNY, SVGAGI (reference sequence). This CDR3 comprises 15 residues. Trimming pared 0 bases from V and 0 bases from J, leaving 8 bases between.

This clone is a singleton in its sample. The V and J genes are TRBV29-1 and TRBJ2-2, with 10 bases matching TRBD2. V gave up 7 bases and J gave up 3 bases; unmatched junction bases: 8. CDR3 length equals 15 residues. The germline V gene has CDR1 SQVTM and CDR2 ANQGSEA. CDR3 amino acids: CSALSSGRDTGELFF. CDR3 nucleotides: TGCAGCGCACTTTCTAGCGGGAGAGACACCGGGGAGCTGTTTTTT.

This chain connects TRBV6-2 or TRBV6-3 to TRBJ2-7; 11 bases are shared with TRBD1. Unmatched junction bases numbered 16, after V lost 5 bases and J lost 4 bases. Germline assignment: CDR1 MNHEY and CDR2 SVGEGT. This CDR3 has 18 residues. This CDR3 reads CASSPTGTGGSFGYEQYF. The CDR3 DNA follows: TGTGCCAGCAGTCCAACCGGGACAGGGGGGAGCTTCGGTTACGAGCAGTACTTC.

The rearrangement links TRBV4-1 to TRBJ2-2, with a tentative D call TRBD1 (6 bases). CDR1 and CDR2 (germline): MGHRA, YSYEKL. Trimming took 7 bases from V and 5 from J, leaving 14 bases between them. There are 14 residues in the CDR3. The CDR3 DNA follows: TGCGCCAGCAAGTTTTCAGGGGCAACCGGGGAGCTGTTTTTT. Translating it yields CASKFSGATGELFF.

Here the CDR3 DNA reads TGTGCCAGCAGTTACTCGAATAGGCCCCAGCATTTT. Its translation: CASSYSNRPQHF. The V and J genes are TRBV6-6 and TRBJ1-5; unclear D gene. Germline CDR1 and CDR2: MNHNY and SVGAGI (reference sequence). This CDR3 comprises 12 residues. Trimming stripped 0 bases from V and 9 bases from J, with 6 bases between.

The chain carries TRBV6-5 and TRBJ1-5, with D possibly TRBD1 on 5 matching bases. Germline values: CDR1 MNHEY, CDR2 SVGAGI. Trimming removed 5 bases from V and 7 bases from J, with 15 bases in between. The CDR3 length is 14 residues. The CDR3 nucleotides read TGTGCCAGCAGTATCGGTCAGGGATGGCAGCCCCAGCATTTT. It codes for CASSIGQGWQPQHF.

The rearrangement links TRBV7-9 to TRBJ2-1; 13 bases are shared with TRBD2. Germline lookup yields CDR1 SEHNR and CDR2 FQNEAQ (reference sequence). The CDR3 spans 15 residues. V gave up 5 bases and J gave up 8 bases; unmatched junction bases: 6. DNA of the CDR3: TGTGCCAGCAGCCGGACTAGCGGGAGCGGGGATGAGCAGTTCTTC. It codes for CASSRTSGSGDEQFF.

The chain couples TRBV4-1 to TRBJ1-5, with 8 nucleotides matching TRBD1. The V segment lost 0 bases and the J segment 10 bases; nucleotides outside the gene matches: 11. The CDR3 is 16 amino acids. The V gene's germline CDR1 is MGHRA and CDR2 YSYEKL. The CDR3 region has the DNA TGCGCCAGCAGCCAAGACGAATGGGCAGGGGGCGGTCCCCAGCATTTT. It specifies CASSQDEWAGGGPQHF.

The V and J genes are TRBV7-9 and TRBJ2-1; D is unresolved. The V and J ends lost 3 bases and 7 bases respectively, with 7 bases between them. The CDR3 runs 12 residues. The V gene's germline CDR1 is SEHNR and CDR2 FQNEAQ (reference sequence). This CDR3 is CASSFSPNEQFF. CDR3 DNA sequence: TGTGCCAGCAGCTTTAGCCCAAATGAGCAGTTCTTC.

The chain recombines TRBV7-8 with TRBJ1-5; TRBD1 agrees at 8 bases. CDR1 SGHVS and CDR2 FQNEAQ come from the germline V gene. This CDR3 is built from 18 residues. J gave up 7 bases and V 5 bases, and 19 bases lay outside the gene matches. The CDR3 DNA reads TGTGCCAGCAGCCAACTCGGCGGCCAGGACAGGGCTAAACAGCCCCAGCATTTT. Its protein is CASSQLGGQDRAKQPQHF.

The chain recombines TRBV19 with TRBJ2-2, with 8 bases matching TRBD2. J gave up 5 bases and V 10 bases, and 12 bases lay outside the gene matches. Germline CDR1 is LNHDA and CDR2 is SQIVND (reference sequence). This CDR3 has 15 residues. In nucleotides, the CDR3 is TGTGCCACCACGGGGCGGGGGGCGCGGACCGGGGAGCTGTTTTTT. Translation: CATTGRGARTGELFF.

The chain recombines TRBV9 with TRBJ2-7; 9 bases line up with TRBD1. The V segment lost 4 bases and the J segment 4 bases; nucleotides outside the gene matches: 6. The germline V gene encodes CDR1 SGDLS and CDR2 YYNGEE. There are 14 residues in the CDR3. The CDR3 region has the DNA TGTGCCAGCAGCCCCAGGGACAGGGAATACGAGCAGTACTTC. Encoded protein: CASSPRDREYEQYF.

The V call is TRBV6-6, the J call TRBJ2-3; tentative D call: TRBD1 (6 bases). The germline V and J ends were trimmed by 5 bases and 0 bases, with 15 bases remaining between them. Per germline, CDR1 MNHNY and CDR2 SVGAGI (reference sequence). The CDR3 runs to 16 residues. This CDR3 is CASSGGRGGSTDTQYF. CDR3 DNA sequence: TGTGCCAGCAGTGGGGGCAGAGGCGGAAGCACAGATACGCAGTATTTT.

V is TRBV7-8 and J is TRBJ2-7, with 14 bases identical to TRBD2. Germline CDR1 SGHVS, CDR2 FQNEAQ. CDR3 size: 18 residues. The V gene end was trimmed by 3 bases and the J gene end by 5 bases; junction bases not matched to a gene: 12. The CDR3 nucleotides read TGTGCCAGCAGCTTGAACACCGGGACTAGCGGGAGAGGGAACGAGCAGTACTTC. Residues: CASSLNTGTSGRGNEQYF.

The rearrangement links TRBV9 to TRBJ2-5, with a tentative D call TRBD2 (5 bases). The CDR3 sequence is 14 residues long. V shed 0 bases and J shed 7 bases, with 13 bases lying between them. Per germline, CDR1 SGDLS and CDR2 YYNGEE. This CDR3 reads CASSVGTPAGTQYF. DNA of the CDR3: TGTGCCAGCAGCGTAGGTACCCCGGCGGGGACCCAGTACTTC.

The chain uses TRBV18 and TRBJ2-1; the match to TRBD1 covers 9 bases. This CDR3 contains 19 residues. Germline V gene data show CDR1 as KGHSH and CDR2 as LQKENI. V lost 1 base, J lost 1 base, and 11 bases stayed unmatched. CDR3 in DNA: TGTGCCAGCTCACCACTCCCCGTTTTAGGGACAGGGTCCTACAATGAGCAGTTCTTC. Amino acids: CASSPLPVLGTGSYNEQFF.

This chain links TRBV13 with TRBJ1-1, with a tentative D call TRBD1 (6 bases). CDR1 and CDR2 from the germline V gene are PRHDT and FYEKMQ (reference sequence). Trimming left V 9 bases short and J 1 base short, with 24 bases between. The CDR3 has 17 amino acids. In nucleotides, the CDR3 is TGTGCCAGGGGTGAGCGGGGGGACATTAAAAGGAACACTGAAGCTTTCTTT. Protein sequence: CARGERGDIKRNTEAFF.

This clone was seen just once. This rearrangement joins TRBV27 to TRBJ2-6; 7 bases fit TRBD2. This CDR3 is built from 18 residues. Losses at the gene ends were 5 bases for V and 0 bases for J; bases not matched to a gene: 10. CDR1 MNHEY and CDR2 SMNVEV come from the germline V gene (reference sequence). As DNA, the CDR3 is TGTGCCAGCAGTATCGGGGGGAGGGGAACCTCTGGGGCCAACGTCCTGACTTTC. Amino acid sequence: CASSIGGRGTSGANVLTF.

The CDR3 loop reads CASSPGGSSNTEAFF. The CDR3, as DNA: TGCGCCAGCAGCCCGGGGGGGTCTTCGAACACTGAAGCTTTCTTT. V usage is TRBV5-1 and J usage is TRBJ1-1; weak D call: TRBD1 (5 bases). The germline CDR1 and CDR2 sequences are SGHRS and YFSETQ. V lost 4 bases and J 1 base, leaving 14 bases between the germline ends. CDR3 length equals 15 residues.